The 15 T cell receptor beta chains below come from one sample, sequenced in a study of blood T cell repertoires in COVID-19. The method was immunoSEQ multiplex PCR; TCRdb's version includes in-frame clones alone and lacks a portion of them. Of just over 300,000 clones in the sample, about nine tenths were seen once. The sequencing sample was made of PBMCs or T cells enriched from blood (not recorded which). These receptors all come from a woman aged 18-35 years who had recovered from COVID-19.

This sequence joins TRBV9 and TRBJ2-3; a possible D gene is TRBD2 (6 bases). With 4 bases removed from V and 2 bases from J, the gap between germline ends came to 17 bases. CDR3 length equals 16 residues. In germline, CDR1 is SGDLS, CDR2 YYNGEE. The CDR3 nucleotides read TGTGCCAGCAGCCCGCGGCTAGCGATTTCCACAGATACGCAGTATTTT. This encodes CASSPRLAISTDTQYF.

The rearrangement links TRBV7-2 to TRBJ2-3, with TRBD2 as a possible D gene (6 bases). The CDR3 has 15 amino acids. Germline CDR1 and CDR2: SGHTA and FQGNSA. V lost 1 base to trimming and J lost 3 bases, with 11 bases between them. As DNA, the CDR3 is TGTGCCAGCAGCTTAGTCAGCGGGCGGACAGATACGCAGTATTTT. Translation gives CASSLVSGRTDTQYF.

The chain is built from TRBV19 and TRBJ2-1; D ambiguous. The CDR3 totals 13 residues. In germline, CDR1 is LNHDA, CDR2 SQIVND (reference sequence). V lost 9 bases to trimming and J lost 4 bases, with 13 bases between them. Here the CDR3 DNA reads TGTGCCAGCTCTTTGAGAGCTTACAATGAGCAGTTCTTC. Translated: CASSLRAYNEQFF.

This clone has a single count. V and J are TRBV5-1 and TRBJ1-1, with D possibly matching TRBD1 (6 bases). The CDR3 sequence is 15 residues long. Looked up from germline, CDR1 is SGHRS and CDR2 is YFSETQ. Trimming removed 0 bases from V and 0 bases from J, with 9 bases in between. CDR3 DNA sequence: TGCGCCAGCAGCTTGGCAGGGGCCTTGAACACTGAAGCTTTCTTT. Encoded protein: CASSLAGALNTEAFF.

This CDR3 reads CAWSVGALIGYTF. CDR3 coding DNA: TGTGCCTGGAGCGTTGGTGCGCTTATTGGCTACACCTTC. The chain has TRBV30 and TRBJ1-2; D remains ambiguous. The CDR3 extends over 13 amino acids. The germline V gene encodes CDR1 GTSNPN and CDR2 SVGIG (reference sequence). V lost 3 bases and J lost 7, with 15 bases in between. The full variable domain, with the rest looked up from reference TRBV30 and TRBJ1-2, is SQTIHQWPATLVQPVGSPLSLECTVEGTSNPNLYWYRQAAGRGLQLLFYSVGIGQISSEVPQNLSASRPQDRQFILSSKKLLLSDSGFYLCAWSVGALIGYTFGSGTRLTVV.

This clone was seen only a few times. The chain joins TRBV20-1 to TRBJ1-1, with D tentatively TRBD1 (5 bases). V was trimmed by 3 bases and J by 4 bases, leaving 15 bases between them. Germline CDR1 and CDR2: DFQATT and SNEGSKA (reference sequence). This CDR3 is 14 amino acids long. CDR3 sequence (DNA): TGCAGTGCTAGTGACACAGGTTCCTCCACTGAAGCTTTCTTT. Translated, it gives CSASDTGSSTEAFF.

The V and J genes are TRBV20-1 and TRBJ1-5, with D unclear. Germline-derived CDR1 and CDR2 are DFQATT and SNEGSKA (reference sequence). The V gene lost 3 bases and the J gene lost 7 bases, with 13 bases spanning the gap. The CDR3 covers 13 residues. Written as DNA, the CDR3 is TGCAGTGCTAGTGCCGGTAGCAGCCAGCCCCAGCATTTT. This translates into CSASAGSSQPQHF.

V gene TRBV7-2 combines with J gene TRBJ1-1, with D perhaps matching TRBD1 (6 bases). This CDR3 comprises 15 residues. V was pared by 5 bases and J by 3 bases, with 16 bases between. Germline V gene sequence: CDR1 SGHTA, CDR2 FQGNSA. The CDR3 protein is CASSQYRVGDTEAFF. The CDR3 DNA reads TGTGCCAGCAGCCAGTACAGGGTGGGGGACACTGAAGCTTTCTTT.

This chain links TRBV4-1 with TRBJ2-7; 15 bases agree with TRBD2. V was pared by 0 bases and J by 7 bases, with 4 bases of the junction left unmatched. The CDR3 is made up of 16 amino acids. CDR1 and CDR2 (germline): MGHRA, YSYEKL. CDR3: CASSQEAGLAGGEQYF. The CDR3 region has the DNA TGCGCCAGCAGCCAAGAAGCAGGACTAGCGGGGGGGGAGCAGTACTTC.

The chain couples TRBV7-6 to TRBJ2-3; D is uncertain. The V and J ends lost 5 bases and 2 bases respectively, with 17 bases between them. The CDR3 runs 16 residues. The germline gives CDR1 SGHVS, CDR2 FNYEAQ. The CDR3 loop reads CASSPSLVVPTDTQYF. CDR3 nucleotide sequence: TGTGCCAGCAGCCCCTCTCTCGTCGTTCCCACAGATACGCAGTATTTT.

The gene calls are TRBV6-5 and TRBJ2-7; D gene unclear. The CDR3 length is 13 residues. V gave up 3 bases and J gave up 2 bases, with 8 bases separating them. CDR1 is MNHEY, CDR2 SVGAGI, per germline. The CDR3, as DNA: TGTGCCAGCAGTTATGAAGGAGCCTACGAGCAGTACTTC. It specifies CASSYEGAYEQYF.

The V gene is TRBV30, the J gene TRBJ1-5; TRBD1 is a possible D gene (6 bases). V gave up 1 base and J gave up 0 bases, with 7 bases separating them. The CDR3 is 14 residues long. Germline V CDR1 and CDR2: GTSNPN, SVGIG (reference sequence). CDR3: CAWSGTASNQPQHF. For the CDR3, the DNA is TGTGCCTGGAGTGGGACAGCTAGCAATCAGCCCCAGCATTTT.

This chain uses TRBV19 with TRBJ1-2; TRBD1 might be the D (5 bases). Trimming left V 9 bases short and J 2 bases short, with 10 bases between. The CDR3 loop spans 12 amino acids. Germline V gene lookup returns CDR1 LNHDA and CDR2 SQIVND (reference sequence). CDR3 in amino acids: CASQQDNYGYTF. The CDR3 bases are TGTGCCAGCCAACAGGACAACTATGGCTACACCTTC.

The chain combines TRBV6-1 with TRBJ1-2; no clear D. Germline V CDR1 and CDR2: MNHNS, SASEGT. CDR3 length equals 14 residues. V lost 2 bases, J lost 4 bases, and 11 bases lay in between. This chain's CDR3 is CASSERHPFYGYTF. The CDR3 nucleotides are TGTGCCAGCAGTGAAAGACACCCTTTCTATGGCTACACCTTC.

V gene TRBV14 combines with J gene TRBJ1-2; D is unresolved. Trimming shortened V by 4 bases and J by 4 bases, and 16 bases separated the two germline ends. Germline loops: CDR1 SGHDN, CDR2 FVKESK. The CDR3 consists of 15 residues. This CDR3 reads CASSRLNGELYGYTF. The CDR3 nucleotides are TGTGCCAGCAGCCGGCTCAATGGAGAACTCTATGGCTACACCTTC.